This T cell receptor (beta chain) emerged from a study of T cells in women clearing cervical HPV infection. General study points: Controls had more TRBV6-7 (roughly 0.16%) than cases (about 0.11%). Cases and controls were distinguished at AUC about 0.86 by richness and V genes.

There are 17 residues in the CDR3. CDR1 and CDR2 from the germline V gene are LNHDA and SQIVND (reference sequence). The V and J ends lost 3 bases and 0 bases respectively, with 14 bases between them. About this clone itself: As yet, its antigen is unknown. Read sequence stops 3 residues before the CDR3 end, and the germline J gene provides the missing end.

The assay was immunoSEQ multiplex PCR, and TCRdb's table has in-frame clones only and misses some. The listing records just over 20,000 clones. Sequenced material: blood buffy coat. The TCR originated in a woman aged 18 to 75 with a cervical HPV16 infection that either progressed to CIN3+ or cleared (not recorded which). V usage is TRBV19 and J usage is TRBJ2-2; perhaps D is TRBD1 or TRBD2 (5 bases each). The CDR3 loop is CASSIGAGKTNTGELFF. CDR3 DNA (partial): TGTGCCAGTAGTATTGGGGCCGGGAAAACGAACACCGGGGAG.